This T cell receptor beta chain was recorded in a study of blood T cell repertoires in COVID-19. For the study at large: Samples taken during acute and convalescent COVID-19 were collected in the United States, Italy and Spain. In each case, the material was cDNA or gDNA derived from T cells, B-cell-depleted T cells, or PBMCs.

Trimming took 12 bases from V and 5 from J; bases not matched to a gene: 9. The CDR3 totals 12 residues. Per germline, CDR1 KGHDR and CDR2 SFDVKD. Under the authors' procedure: Estimates of nucleated cell counts were drawn from the amplification of reference gene primers. The repertoire was sequenced with immunoSEQ multiplex PCR; TCRdb's copy has only in-frame clones and lacks some. V, J and clone size were drawn from that table, and D and trimming were deduced from the DNA. Of under 300,000 clones detected, about 80% appear once; the ten largest clones hold 3.3%. Source material: peripheral blood. This receptor was taken from a woman aged 80 or older with acute or convalescent COVID-19. J is TRBJ2-7 and V is TRBV24-1; the match to TRBD1 covers 7 bases. DNA for the CDR3: TGTGCCCCAGCGACAGGGTTACACGAGCAGTACTTC. As protein: CAPATGLHEQYF.